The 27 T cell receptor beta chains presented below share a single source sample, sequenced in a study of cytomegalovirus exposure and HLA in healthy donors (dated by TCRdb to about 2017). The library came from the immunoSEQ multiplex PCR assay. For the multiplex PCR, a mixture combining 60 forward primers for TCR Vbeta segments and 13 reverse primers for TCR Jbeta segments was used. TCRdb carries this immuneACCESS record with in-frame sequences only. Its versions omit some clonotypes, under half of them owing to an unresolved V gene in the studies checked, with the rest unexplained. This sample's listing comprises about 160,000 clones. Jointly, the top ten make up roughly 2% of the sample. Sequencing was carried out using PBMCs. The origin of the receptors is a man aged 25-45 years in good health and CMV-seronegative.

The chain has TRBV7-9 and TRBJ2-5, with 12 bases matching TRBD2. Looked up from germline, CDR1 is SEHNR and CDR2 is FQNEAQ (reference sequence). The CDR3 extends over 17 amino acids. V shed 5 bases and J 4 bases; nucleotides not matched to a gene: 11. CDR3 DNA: TGTGCCAGCAGCGCAAGACTAGCGGGAGTGGTTCGAGAGACCCAGTACTTC. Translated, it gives CASSARLAGVVRETQYF.

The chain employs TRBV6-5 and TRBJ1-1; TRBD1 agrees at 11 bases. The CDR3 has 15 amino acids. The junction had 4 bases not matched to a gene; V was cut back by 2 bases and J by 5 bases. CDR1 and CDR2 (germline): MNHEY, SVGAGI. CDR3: CASSYAGTGGTEAFF. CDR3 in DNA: TGTGCCAGCAGTTACGCAGGGACAGGGGGAACTGAAGCTTTCTTT.

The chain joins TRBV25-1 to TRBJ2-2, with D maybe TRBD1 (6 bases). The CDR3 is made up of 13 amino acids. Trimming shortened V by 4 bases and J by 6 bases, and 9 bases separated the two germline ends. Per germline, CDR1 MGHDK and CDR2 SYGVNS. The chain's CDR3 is CASSVGGPGELFF. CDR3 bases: TGTGCCAGCAGTGTTGGGGGCCCCGGGGAGCTGTTTTTT.

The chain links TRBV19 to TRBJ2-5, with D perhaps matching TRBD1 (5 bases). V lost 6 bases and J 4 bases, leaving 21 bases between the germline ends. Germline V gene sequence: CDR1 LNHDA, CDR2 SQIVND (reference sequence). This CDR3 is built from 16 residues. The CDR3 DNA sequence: TGTGCCAGTAGCTTGGGGCTTGGAGAGATTGGAGAGACCCAGTACTTC. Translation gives CASSLGLGEIGETQYF.

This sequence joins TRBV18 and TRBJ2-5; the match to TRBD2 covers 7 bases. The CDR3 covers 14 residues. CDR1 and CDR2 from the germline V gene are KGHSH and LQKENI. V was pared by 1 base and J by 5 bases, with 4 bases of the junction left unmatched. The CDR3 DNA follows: TGTGCCAGCTCACCACTAACTAGCGAGGAGACCCAGTACTTC. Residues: CASSPLTSEETQYF.

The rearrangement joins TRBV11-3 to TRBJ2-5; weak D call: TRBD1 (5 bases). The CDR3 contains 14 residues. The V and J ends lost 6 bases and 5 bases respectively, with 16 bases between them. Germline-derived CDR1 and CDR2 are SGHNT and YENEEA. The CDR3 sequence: CASSGVGAQETQYF. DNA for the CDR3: TGTGCCAGCAGTGGAGTAGGGGCACAGGAGACCCAGTACTTC.

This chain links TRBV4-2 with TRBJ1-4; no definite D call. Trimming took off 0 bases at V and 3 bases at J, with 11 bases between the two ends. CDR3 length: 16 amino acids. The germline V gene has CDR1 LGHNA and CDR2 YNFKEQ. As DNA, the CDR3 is TGTGCCAGCAGCCAAGACGTTCAGTACCCTAATGAAAAACTGTTTTTT. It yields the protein CASSQDVQYPNEKLFF.

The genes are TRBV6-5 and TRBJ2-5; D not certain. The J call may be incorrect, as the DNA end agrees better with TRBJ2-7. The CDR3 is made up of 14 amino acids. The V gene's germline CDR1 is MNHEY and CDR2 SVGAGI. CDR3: CASSRSMSSYEQYF. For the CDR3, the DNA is TGTGCCAGCAGTCGTTCAATGAGCTCCTACGAGCAGTACTTC.

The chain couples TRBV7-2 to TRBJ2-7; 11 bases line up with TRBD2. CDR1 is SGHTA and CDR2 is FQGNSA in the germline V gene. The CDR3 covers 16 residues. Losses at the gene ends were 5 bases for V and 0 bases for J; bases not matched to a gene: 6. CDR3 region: CASSILGLAASYEQYF. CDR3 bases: TGTGCCAGCAGCATTCTGGGACTAGCGGCCTCCTACGAGCAGTACTTC.

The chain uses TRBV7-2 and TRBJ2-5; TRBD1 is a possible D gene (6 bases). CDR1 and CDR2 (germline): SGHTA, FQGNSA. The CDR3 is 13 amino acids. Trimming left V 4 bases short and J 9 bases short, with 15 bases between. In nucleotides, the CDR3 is TGTGCCAGCAGCTCCTCGGACAGCCAGGCCCAGTACTTC. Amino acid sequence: CASSSSDSQAQYF.

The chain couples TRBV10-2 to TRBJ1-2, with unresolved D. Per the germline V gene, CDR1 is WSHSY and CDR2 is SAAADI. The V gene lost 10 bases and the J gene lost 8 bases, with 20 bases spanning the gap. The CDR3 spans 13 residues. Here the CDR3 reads CATTRGDDGGYTF. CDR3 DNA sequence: TGCGCCACGACGCGAGGAGATGATGGGGGCTACACCTTC.

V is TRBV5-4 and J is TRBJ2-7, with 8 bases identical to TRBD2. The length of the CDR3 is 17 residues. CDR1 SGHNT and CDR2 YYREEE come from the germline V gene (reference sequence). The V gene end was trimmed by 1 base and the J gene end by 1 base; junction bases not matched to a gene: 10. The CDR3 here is CASSLKRESPPSYEQYF. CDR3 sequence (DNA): TGTGCCAGCAGCTTGAAGCGGGAGAGCCCACCTTCCTACGAGCAGTACTTC.

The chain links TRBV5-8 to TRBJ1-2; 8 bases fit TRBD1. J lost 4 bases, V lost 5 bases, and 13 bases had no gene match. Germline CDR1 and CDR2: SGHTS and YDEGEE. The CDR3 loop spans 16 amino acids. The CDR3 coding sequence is TGTGCCAGCAGTCGCTCCGGGACAGGACTCTCCTATGGCTACACCTTC. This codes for CASSRSGTGLSYGYTF.

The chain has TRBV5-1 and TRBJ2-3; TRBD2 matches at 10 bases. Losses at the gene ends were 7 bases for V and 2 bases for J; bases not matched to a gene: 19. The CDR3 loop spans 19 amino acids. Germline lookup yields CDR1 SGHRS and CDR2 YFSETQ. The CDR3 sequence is CASEEASGRADPNTDTQYF. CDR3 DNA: TGCGCCAGCGAAGAGGCTAGCGGGAGAGCAGACCCTAACACAGATACGCAGTATTTT.

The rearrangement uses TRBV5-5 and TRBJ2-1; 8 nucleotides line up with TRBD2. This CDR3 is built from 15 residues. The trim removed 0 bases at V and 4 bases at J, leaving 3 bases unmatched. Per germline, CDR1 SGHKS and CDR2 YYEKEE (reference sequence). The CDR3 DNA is TGTGCCAGCAGCTTGGAGTCTAGCGGGTACAATGAGCAGTTCTTC. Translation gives CASSLESSGYNEQFF.

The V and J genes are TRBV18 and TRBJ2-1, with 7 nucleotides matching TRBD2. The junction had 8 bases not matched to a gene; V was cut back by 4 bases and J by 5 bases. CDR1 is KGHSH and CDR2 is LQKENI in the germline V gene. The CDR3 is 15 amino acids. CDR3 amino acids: CASSLSAGADNEQFF. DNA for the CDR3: TGTGCCAGCTCACTTTCGGCGGGAGCCGACAATGAGCAGTTCTTC.

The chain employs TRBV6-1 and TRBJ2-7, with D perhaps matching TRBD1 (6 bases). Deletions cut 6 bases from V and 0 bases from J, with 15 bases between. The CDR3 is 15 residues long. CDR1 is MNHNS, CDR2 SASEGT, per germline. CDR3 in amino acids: CASRESPGASYEQYF. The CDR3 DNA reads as TGTGCCAGCAGAGAATCCCCAGGGGCCTCCTACGAGCAGTACTTC.

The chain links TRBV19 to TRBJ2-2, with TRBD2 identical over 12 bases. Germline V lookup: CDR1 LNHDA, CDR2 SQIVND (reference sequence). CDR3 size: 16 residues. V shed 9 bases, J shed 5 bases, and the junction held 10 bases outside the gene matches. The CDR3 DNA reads TGTGCCAGCACCGCGACTAGCGGGAGAAAGACCGGGGAGCTGTTTTTT. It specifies CASTATSGRKTGELFF.

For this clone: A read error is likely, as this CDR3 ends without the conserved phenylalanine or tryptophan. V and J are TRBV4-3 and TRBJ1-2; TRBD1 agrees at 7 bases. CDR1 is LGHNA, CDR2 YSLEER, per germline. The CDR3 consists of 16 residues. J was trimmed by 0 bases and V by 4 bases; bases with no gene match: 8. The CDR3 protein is CASSRSRTGSNYGYTS. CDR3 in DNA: TGCGCCAGCAGCCGATCTCGGACAGGCTCTAACTATGGCTACACCTCC.

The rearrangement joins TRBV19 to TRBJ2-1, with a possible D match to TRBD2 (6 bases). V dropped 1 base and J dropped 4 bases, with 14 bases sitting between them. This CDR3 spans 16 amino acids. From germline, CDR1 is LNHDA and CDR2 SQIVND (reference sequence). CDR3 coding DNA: TGTGCCAGTAGTATAGCACTAGCCCCTTCTTACAATGAGCAGTTCTTC. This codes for CASSIALAPSYNEQFF.

The CDR3 nucleotides read TGTGCCAGCAGCCTAGGACTGCCCGGCAATCAGCCCCAGCATTTT. This gives the protein CASSLGLPGNQPQHF. V gene TRBV5-5 combines with J gene TRBJ1-5; D is undetermined. The CDR3 spans 15 residues. The V and J ends lost 4 bases and 2 bases respectively, with 13 bases between them. Germline CDR1 SGHKS, CDR2 YYEKEE (reference sequence). Filled out from reference TRBV5-5 and TRBJ1-5, the complete variable domain reads DAGVTQSPTHLIKTRGQQVTLRCSPISGHKSVSWYQQVLGQGPQFIFQYYEKEERGRGNFPDRFSARQFPNYSSELNVNALLLGDSALYLCASSLGLPGNQPQHFGDGTRLSIL.

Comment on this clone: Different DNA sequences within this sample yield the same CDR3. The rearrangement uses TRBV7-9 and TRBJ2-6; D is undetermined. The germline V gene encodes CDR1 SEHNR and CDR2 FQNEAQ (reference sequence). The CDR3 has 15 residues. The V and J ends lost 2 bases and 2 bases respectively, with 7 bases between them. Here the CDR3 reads CASSLYRAGANVLTF. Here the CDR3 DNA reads TGTGCCAGCAGCTTATACAGAGCTGGGGCCAACGTCCTGACTTTC.

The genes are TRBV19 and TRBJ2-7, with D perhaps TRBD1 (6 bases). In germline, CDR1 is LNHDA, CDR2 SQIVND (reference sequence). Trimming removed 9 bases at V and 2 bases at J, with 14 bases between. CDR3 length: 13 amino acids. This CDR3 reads CARATGGAYEQYF. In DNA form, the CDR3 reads TGTGCCAGGGCGACAGGTGGTGCCTACGAGCAGTACTTC.

The CDR3 loop reads CASSLGLAGQGEQYF. In DNA form, the CDR3 reads TGTGCCAGCAGCTTAGGACTAGCGGGCCAAGGGGAGCAGTACTTC. This rearrangement joins TRBV7-6 to TRBJ2-7; TRBD2 matches at 10 bases. Per the germline V gene, CDR1 is SGHVS and CDR2 is FNYEAQ. The CDR3 has 15 residues. Trimming took 1 base from V and 7 from J; bases not matched to a gene: 7.

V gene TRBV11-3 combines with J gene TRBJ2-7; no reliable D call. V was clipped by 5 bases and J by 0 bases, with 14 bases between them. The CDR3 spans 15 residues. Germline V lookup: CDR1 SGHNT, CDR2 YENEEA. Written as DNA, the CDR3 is TGTGCCAGCAGCCCCCCATTACTTGTCTCCTACGAGCAGTACTTC. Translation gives CASSPPLLVSYEQYF.

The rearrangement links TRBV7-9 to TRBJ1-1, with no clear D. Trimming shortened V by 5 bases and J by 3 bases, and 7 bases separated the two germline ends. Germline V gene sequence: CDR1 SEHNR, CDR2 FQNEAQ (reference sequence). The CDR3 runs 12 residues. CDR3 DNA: TGTGCCAGCAGCGACCGGGACACTGAAGCTTTCTTT. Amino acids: CASSDRDTEAFF.

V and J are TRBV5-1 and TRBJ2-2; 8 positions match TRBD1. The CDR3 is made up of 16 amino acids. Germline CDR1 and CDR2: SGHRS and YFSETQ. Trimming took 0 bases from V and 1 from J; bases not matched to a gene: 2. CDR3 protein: CASSLEQGVNTGELFF. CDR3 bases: TGCGCCAGCAGCTTGGAACAGGGGGTGAACACCGGGGAGCTGTTTTTT.